This T cell receptor beta chain was recovered during a study of CD8+ T cells in alopecia areata. Study results and caveats: Whereas mice showed it more clearly, TCR sharing across patients was murkier, possibly because of HLA. Normal scalp showed lower clonality than lesional scalp, especially alopecia totalis/universalis.

In the case of this clone: Its antigen remains unidentified.

CDR1 and CDR2 (germline): SGHRS, YFSETQ. The CDR3 length is 12 residues. V gave up 5 bases and J gave up 5 bases, with 11 bases separating them. Investigators sorted PBMCs to obtain both CD4+ and CD8+ T cells. In each case, RNA was isolated and then reverse transcribed into cDNA as the sequencing template. The table came from immunoSEQ multiplex PCR; TCRdb's copy has only in-frame clones and leaves some out. The repertoire consists of around 97,000 clones, with approximately 58% occurring once and the leading ten covering around 8.5%. The sequence came from a human donor in good health. V and J are TRBV5-1 and TRBJ2-7; no clear D. The source material was CD4+ T cells sorted from blood. CDR3 bases: TGCGCCAGCAGAACGACCCAGAACGAGCAGTACTTC. Translated, it gives CASRTTQNEQYF.